This T cell receptor (beta chain) was identified during a study of monozygotic twins with cystic fibrosis. The overall study: Library input was about 3.3 micrograms of fragmented DNA, with approximately 16 PCR cycles.

The repertoire was sequenced with immunoSEQ multiplex PCR; TCRdb's copy has only in-frame clones and lacks some. The data hold approximately 17,000 clones, with around 96% observed a single time. The ends were cut back, 5 bases at V and 1 base at J, with 25 bases in the middle. The CDR3 has 19 residues. The germline gives CDR1 SEHNR, CDR2 FQNEAQ (reference sequence). The chain is built from TRBV7-9 and TRBJ2-3; a possible D gene is TRBD1 (6 bases). Sample: blood. The TCR comes from a girl aged 2 to 10 with cystic fibrosis. In nucleotides, the CDR3 is TGTGCCAGCAGCCCACCTCAGCTGGGGGCTAGAGGGGGCACAGATACGCAGTATTTT. Translation: CASSPPQLGARGGTDTQYF.